This T cell receptor (beta chain) was recorded in a study of siplizumab effects on memory and regulatory T cells. Assays covered around 10^5 TCR templates per sample. Here immunoSEQ multiplex PCR was the method, and the copy in TCRdb shows in-frame clones only, minus some. Counted here are roughly 120,000 clones, roughly 94% occurring once; the ten biggest clones make up under 2%. CDR1 and CDR2 from the germline V gene are MNHNY and SVGAGI (reference sequence). Between the trimmed V and J ends, which lost 6 bases and 0 bases, there was a span of 14 bases. The CDR3 is 16 amino acids. The sequenced sample was non-Treg CD4+ T cells sorted from blood. The chain is built from TRBV6-6 and TRBJ2-2, with D tentatively TRBD1 or TRBD2 (5 bases each). The clonotype originates from a human donor in good health. The CDR3 reads CASSFEGRSNTGELFF. CDR3 DNA sequence: TGTGCCAGCAGCTTCGAGGGACGTTCGAACACCGGGGAGCTGTTTTTT.